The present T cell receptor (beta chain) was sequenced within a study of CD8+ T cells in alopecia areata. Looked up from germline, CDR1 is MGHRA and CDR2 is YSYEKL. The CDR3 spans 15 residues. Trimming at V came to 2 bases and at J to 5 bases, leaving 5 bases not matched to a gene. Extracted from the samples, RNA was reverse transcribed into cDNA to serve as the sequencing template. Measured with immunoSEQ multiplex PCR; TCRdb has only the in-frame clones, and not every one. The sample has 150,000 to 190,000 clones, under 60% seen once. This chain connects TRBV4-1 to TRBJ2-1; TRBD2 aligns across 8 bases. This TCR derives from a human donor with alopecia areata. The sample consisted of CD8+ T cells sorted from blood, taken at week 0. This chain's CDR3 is CASSQRLALNNEQFF. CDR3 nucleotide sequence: TGCGCCAGCAGCCAAAGACTAGCGCTAAACAATGAGCAGTTCTTC.